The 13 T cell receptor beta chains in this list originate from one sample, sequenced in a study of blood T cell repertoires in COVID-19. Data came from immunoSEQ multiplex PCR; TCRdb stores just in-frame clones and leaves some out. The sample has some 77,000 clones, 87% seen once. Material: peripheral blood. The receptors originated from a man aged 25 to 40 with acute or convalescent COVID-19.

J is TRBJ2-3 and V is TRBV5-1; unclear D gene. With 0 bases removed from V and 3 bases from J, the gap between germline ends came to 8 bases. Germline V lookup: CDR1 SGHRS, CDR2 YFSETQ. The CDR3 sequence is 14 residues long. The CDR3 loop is CASSLASGTDTQYF. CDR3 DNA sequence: TGCGCCAGCAGCTTGGCCTCAGGAACAGATACGCAGTATTTT.

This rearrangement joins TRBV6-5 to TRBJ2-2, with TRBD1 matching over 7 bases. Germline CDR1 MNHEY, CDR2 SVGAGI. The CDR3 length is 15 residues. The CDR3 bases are TGTGTTAAAAAAGGACAGGACCGGGGCACCGGGGAGCTGTTTTTT. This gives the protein CVKKGQDRGTGELFF.

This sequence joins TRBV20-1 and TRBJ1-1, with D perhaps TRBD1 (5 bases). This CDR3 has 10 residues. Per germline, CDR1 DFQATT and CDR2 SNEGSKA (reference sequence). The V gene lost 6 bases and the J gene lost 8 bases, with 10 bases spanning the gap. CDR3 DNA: TGCAGTGCAGGGGTATGGGAAGCTTTCTTT. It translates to CSAGVWEAFF.

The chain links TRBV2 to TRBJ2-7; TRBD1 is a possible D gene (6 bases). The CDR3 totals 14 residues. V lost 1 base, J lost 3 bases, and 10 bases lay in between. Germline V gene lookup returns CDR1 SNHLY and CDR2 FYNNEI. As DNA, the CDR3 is TGTGCCAGCAGTGAAGAGAGGGGGTTCTACGAGCAGTACTTC. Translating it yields CASSEERGFYEQYF.

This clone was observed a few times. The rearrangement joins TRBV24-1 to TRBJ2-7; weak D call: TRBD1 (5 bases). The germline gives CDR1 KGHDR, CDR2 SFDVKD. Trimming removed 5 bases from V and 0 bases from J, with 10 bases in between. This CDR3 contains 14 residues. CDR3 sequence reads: CATSATQDSYEQYF. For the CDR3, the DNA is TGTGCCACCAGTGCGACACAGGACTCCTACGAGCAGTACTTC.

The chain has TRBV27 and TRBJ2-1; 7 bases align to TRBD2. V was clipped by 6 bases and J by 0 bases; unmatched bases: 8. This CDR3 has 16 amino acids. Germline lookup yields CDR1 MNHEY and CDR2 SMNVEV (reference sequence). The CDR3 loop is CASRSTSTSSYNEQFF. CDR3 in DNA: TGTGCCAGCAGATCGACTAGCACAAGCTCCTACAATGAGCAGTTCTTC.

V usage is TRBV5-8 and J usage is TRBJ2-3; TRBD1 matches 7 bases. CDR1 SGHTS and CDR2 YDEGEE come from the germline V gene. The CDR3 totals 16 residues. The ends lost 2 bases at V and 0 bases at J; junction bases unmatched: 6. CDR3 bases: TGTGCCAGCAGCTTCGGACAGGTTGCTAGCACAGATACGCAGTATTTT. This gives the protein CASSFGQVASTDTQYF.

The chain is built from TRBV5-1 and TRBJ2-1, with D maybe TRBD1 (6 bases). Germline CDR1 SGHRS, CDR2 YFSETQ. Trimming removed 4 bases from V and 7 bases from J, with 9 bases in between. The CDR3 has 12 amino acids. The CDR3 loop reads CASSLQGNEQFF. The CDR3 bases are TGCGCCAGCAGCCTACAGGGTAATGAGCAGTTCTTC.

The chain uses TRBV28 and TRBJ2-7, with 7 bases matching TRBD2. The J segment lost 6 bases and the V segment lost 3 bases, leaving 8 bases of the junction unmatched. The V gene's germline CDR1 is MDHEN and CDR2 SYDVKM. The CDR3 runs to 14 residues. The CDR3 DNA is TGTGCCAGCAGTTTTCGTCTTCGGGGGGTCGAGCAGTACTTC. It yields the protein CASSFRLRGVEQYF.

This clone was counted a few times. The CDR3 spells CASSSIGGALGEQYF. The DNA of the CDR3 is TGTGCCAGCAGCTCCATCGGAGGGGCATTGGGCGAGCAGTACTTC. The V gene is TRBV7-8, the J gene TRBJ2-7; possibly TRBD2 for D (6 bases). The ends were cut back, 4 bases at V and 6 bases at J, with 19 bases in the middle. This CDR3 has 15 amino acids. Per germline, CDR1 SGHVS and CDR2 FQNEAQ.

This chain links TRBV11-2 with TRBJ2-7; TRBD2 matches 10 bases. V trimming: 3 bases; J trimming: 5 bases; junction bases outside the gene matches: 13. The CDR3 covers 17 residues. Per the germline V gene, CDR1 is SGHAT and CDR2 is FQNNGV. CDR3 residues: CASSFEVAGGPDDEQYF. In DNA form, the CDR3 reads TGTGCCAGCAGCTTTGAGGTAGCGGGAGGCCCAGACGACGAGCAGTACTTC. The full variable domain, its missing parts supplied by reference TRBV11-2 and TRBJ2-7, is EAGVAQSPRYKIIEKRQSVAFWCNPISGHATLYWYQQILGQGPKLLIQFQNNGVVDDSQLPKDRFSAERLKGVDSTLKIQPAKLEDSAVYLCASSFEVAGGPDDEQYFGPGTRLTVT.

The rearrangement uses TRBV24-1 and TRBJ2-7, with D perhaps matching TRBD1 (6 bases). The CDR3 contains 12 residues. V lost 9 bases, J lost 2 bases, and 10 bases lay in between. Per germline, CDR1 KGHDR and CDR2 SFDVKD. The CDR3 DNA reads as TGTGCCACCCAGACAGGCCCCTACGAGCAGTACTTC. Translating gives CATQTGPYEQYF.

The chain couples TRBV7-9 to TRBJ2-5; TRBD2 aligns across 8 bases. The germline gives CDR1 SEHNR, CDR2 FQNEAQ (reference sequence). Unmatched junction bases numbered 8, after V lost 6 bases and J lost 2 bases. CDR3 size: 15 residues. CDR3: CASRALSGVQETQYF. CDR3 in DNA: TGTGCCAGCAGGGCTCTTAGCGGGGTACAAGAGACCCAGTACTTC.